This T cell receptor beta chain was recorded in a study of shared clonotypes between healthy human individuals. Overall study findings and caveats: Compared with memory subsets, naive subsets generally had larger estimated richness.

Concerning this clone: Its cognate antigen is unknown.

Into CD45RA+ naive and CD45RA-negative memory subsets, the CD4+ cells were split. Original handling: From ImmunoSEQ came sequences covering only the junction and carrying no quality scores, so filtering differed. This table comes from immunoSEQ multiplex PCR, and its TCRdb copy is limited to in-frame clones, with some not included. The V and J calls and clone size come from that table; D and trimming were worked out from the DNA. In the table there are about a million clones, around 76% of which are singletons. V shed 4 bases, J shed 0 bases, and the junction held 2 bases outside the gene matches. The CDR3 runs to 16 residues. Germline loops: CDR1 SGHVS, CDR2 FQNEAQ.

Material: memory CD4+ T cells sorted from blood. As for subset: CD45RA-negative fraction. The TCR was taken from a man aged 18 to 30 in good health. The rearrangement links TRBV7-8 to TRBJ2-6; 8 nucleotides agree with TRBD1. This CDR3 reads CASSSDRASGANVLTF. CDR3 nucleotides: TGTGCCAGCAGCTCGGACAGGGCCTCTGGGGCCAACGTCCTGACTTTC.